This entry describes one T cell receptor beta chain. Its antigen is as yet unknown. These data come from a study of T cell clonotyping in hematopoietic cell transplantation. Germline values: CDR1 GTSNPN, CDR2 SVGIG (reference sequence). The V segment lost 1 base and the J segment 6 bases; nucleotides outside the gene matches: 3. The CDR3 contains 14 residues. The method was immunoSEQ multiplex PCR; TCRdb's version includes in-frame clones alone and lacks a portion of them. The table shows approximately 11,000 clones, with about half occurring only once. Study-level findings and limits: Pathologically expanded recipient clonotypes increased progressively from day 30 to day 180 as diversity fell. Few recipient clonotypes overlapped donors; over 95% were de novo at given depth.

The input for sequencing was peripheral blood mononuclear cells, taken 100 days after allogeneic stem cell transplant. This clonotype was obtained from a female patient aged 50-65 years who had an allogeneic stem cell transplant from an unrelated donor, so the T cells may come from the graft donor. Some clones in this sample may be carry-over from other donors' samples. This chain joins TRBV30 and TRBJ1-6; 7 positions agree with TRBD1. DNA for the CDR3: TGTGCCTGGAGTGGAGGGGGCGGTAATTCACCCCTCCACTTT. Translated, it gives CAWSGGGGNSPLHF. Together with reference TRBV30 and TRBJ1-6, the CDR3 gives the full variable domain: SQTIHQWPATLVQPVGSPLSLECTVEGTSNPNLYWYRQAAGRGLQLLFYSVGIGQISSEVPQNLSASRPQDRQFILSSKKLLLSDSGFYLCAWSGGGGNSPLHFGNGTRLTVT.